This T cell receptor (beta chain) was profiled in a study of blood T cells in healthy people across ages. General observations from the study: Roughly linear age-related decline in beta diversity appeared, significant by age around 42. PBMCs that were unsorted prevented a conclusive naive versus antigen-experienced comparison.

Primers used in a second PCR of about 7 to 11 cycles were a sample-barcoded 5' primer and a J-beta primer mix. Via MiXCR, TCRdb re-called the 5' RACE reads, giving one row per CDR3 protein. This sample has over a million distinct CDR3 sequences, with about 42% found just once. Every donor provided around 10 milliliters of peripheral blood. Every sample gave at least 5 micrograms of total RNA when it was extracted. Comment on this clonotype: Antigen specificity is unknown.

This CDR3 has 16 amino acids. V shed 3 bases and J 5 bases; nucleotides not matched to a gene: 8. Sequenced input: blood. The rearrangement links TRBV12-3 or TRBV12-4 to TRBJ2-1; TRBD2 matches at 9 bases. The TCR sequence derives from a woman between 18 and 29 years old in good health. CDR3 DNA sequence: TGTGCCAGCAGTTTTGTTTATGGACTAGCGCACAATGAGCAGTTCTTC. This encodes CASSFVYGLAHNEQFF.